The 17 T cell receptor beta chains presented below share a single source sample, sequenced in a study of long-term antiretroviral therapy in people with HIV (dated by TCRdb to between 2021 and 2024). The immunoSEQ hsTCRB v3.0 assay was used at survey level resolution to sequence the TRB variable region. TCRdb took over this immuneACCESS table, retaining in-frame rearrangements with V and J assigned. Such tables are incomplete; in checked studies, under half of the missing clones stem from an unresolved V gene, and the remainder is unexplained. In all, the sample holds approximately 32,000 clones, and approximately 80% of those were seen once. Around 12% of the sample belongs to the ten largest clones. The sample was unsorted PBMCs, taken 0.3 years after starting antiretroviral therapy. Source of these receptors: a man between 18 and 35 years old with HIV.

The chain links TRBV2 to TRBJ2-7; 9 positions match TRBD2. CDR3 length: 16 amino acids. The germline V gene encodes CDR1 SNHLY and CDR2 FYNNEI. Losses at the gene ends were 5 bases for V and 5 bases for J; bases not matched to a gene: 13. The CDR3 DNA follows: TGTGCCAGCAGTAGAAGCGGGGGGTACCAAGGAAACGAGCAGTACTTC. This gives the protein CASSRSGGYQGNEQYF.

The CDR3, as DNA: TGTGCCAGCAGGGACGGACAGGGTTACTACGAGCAGTACTTC. It specifies CASRDGQGYYEQYF. V and J are TRBV28 and TRBJ2-7; TRBD1 agrees at 8 bases. Germline CDR1 is MDHEN and CDR2 is SYDVKM. The CDR3 has 14 residues. The V gene end was trimmed by 6 bases and the J gene end by 3 bases; junction bases not matched to a gene: 7.

CDR3 residues: CASSQPRLRRDYGYTF. CDR3 bases: TGCGCCAGCAGCCAACCCCGATTGCGAAGGGACTATGGCTACACCTTC. This sequence joins TRBV4-1 and TRBJ1-2; D not certain. The CDR3 runs 16 residues. Germline V gives CDR1 MGHRA, CDR2 YSYEKL. Trimming shortened V by 2 bases and J by 3 bases, and 16 bases separated the two germline ends.

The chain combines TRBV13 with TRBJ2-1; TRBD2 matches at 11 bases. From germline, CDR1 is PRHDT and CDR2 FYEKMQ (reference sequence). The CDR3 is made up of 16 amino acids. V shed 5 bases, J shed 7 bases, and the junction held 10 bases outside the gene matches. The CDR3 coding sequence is TGTGCCAGCAGCGCCGTCACTAGCGGGAGCTCAAATGAGCAGTTCTTC. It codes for CASSAVTSGSSNEQFF.

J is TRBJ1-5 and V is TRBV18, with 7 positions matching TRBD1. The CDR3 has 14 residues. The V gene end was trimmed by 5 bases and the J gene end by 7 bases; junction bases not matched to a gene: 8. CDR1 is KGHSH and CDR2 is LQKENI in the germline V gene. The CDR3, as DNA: TGTGCCAGCTCATCCGGACAGGTTTACCAGCCCCAGCATTTT. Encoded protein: CASSSGQVYQPQHF. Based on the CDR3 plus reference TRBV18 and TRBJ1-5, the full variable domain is NAGVMQNPRHLVRRRGQEARLRCSPMKGHSHVYWYRQLPEEGLKFMVYLQKENIIDESGMPKERFSAEFPKEGPSILRIQQVVRGDSAAYFCASSSGQVYQPQHFGDGTRLSIL.

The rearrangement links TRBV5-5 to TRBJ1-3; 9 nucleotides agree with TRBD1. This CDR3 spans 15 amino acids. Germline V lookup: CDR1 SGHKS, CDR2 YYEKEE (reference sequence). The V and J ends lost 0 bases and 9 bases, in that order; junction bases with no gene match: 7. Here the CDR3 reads CASSLASRQGVTIYF. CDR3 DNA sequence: TGTGCCAGCAGCTTGGCCTCGAGACAGGGGGTCACCATATATTTT.

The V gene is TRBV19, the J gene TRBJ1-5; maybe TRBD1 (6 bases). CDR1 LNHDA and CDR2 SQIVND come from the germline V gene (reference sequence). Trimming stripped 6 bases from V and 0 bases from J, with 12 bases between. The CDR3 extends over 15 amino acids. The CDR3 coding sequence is TGTGCCAGTAGGATACAGGGTTATAGCAATCAGCCCCAGCATTTT. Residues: CASRIQGYSNQPQHF.

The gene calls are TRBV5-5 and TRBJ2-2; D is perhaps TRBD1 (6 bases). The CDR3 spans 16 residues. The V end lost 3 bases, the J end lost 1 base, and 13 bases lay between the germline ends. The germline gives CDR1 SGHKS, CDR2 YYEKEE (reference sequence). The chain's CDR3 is CASSSNSQGNTGELFF. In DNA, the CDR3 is TGTGCCAGCAGCTCCAATTCACAGGGGAACACCGGGGAGCTGTTTTTT.

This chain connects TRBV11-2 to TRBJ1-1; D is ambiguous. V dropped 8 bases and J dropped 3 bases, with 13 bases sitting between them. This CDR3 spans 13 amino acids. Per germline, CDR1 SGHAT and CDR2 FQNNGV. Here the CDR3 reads CASRISYDTEAFF. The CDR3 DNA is TGTGCCAGCCGAATTAGTTACGACACTGAAGCTTTCTTT.

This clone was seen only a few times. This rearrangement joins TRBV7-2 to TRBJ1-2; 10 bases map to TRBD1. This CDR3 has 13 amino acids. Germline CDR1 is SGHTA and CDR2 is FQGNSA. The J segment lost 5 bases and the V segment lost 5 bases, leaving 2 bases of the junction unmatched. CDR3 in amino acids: CASSEDRGYGYTF. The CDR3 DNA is TGTGCCAGCAGCGAGGACAGGGGGTATGGCTACACCTTC.

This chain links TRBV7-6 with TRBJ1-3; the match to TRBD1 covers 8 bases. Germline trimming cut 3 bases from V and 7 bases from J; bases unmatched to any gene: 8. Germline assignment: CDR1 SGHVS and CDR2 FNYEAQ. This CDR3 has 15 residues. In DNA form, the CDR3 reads TGTGCCAGCAGCTTTCAGACAGGGGCAGTCAACACCATATATTTT. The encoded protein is CASSFQTGAVNTIYF.

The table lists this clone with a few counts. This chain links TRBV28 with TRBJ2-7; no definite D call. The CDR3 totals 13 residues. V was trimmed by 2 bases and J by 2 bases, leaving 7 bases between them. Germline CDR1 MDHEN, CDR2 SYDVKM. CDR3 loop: CASSLAGAYEQYF. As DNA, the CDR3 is TGTGCCAGCAGTTTAGCAGGAGCCTACGAGCAGTACTTC.

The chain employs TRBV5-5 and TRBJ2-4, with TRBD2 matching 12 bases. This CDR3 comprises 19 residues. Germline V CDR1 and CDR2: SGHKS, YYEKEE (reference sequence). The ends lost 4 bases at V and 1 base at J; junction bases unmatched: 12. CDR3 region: CASSHPPSGRESAKNIQYF. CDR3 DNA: TGTGCCAGCAGCCATCCCCCTAGCGGGAGGGAGTCGGCCAAAAACATTCAGTACTTC.

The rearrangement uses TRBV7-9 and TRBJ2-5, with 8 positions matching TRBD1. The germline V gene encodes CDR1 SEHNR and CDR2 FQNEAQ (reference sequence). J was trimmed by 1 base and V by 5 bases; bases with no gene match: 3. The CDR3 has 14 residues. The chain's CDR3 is CASSQGQGQETQYF. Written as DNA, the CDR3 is TGTGCCAGCAGCCAAGGACAGGGCCAAGAGACCCAGTACTTC.

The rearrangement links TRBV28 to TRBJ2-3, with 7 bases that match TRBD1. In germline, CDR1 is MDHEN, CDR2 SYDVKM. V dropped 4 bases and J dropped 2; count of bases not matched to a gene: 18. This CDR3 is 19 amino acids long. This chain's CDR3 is CASSSPGQTGQEYTDTQYF. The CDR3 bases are TGTGCCAGCAGTTCCCCGGGACAGACGGGGCAAGAATACACAGATACGCAGTATTTT.

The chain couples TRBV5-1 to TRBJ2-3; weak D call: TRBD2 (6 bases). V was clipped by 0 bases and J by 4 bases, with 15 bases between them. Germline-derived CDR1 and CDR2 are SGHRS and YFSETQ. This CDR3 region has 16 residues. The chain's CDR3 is CASSLGPPGESDTQYF. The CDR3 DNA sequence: TGCGCCAGCAGCTTGGGGCCGCCGGGGGAATCAGATACGCAGTATTTT.

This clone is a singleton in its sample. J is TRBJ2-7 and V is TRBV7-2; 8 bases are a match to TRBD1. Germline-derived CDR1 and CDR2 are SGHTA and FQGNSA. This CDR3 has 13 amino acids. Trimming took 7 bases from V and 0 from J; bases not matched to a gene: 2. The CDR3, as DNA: TGTGCCAGCACAGGGGGCAGCTCCTACGAGCAGTACTTC. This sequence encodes CASTGGSSYEQYF.